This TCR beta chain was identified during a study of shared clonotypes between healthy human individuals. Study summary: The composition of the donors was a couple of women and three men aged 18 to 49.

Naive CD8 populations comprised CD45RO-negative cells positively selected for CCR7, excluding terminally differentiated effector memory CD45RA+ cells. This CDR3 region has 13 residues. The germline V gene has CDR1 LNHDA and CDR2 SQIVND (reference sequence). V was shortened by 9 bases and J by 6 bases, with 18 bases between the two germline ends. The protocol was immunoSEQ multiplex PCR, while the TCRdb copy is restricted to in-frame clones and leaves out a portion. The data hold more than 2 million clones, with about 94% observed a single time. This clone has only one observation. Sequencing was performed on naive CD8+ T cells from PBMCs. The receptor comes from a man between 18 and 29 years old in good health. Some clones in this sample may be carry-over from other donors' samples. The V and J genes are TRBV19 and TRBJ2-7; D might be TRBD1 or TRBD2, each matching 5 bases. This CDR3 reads CASTGTGTPEQYF. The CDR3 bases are TGTGCCAGCACCGGGACGGGTACGCCCGAGCAGTACTTC.